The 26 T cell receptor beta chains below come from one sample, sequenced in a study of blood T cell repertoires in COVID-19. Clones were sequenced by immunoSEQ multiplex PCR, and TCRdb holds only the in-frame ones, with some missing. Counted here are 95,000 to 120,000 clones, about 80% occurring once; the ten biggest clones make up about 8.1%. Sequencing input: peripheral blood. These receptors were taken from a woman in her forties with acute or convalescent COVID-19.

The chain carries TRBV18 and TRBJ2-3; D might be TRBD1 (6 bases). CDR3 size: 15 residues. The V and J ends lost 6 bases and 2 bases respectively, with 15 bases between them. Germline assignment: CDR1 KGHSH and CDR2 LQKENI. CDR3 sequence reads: CASSLPGQITDTQYF. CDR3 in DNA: TGTGCCAGCTCGCTTCCGGGACAAATCACAGATACGCAGTATTTT.

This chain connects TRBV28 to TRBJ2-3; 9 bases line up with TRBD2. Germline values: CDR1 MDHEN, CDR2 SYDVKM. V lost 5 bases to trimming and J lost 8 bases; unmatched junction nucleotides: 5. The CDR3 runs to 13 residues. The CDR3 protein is CASSIGGLATQYF. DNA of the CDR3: TGTGCCAGCAGTATTGGGGGACTAGCTACGCAGTATTTT.

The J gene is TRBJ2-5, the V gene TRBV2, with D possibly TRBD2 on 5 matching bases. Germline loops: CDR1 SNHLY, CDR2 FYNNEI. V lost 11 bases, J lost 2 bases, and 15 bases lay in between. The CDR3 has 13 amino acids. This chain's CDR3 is CASSGTRQETQYF. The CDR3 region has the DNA TGTGCCTCTTCGGGAACTAGACAAGAGACCCAGTACTTC.

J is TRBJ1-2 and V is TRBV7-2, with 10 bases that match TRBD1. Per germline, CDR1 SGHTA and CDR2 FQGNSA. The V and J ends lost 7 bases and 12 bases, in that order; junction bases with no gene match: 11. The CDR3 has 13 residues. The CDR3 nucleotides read TGTGCCAGCACCGTGGACAGGGGGGGTTTCCACACCTTC. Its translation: CASTVDRGGFHTF. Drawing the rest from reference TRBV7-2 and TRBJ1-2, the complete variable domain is GAGVSQSPSNKVTEKGKDVELRCDPISGHTALYWYRQSLGQGLEFLIYFQGNSAPDKSGLPSDRFSAERTGGSVSTLTIQRTQQEDSAVYLCASTVDRGGFHTFGSGTRLTVV.

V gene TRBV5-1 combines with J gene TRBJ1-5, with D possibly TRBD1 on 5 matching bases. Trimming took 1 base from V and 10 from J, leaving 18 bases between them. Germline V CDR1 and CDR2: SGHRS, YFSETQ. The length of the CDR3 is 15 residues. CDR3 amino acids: CASSLNYTPQGPQHF. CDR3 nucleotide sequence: TGCGCCAGCAGCTTGAATTACACTCCCCAGGGCCCCCAGCATTTT.

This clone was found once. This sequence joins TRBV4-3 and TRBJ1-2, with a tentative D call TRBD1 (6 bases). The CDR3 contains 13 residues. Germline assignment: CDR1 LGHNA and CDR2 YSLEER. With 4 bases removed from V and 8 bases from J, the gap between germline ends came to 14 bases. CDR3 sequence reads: CASSPAGEGGYTF. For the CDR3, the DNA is TGCGCCAGCAGCCCGGCAGGGGAAGGCGGCTACACCTTC.

CDR3 sequence: CATQHRGEQYF. The CDR3 DNA follows: TGTGCCACCCAGCACAGGGGAGAGCAGTACTTC. V and J are TRBV24-1 and TRBJ2-7; TRBD1 aligns across 7 bases. The V and J ends lost 9 bases and 7 bases, in that order; junction bases with no gene match: 5. Germline loops: CDR1 KGHDR, CDR2 SFDVKD. This CDR3 is built from 11 residues.

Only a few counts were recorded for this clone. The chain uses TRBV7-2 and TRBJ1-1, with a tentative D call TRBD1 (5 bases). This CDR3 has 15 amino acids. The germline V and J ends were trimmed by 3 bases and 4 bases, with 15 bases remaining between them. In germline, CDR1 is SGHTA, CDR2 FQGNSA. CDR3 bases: TGTGCCAGCAGCTTTGGCGGGGTGGGGGGCACTGAAGCTTTCTTT. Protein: CASSFGGVGGTEAFF. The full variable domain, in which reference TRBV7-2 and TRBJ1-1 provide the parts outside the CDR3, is GAGVSQSPSNKVTEKGKDVELRCDPISGHTALYWYRQSLGQGLEFLIYFQGNSAPDKSGLPSDRFSAERTGGSVSTLTIQRTQQEDSAVYLCASSFGGVGGTEAFFGQGTRLTVV.

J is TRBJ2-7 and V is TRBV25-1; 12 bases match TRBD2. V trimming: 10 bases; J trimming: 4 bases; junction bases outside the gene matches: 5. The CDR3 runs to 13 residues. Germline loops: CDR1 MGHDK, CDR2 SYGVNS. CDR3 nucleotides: TGTGCCACACGGACTAGCGGGGCGTACGAGCAGTACTTC. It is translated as CATRTSGAYEQYF.

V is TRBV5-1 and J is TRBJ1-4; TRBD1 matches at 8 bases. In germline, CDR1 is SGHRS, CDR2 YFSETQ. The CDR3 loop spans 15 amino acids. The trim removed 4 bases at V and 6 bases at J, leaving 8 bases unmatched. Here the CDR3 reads CASSRDRGGDEKLFF. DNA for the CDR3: TGCGCCAGCAGCCGTGACAGGGGTGGGGATGAAAAACTGTTTTTT. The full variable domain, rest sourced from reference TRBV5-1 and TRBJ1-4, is KAGVTQTPRYLIKTRGQQVTLSCSPISGHRSVSWYQQTPGQGLQFLFEYFSETQRNKGNFPGRFSGRQFSNSRSEMNVSTLELGDSALYLCASSRDRGGDEKLFFGSGTQLSVL.

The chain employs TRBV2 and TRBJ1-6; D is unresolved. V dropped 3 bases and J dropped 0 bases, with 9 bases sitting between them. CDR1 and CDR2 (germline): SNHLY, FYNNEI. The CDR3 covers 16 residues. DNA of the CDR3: TGTGCCAGCAGTGACGGGTTAAGCTCCTATAATTCACCCCTCCACTTT. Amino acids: CASSDGLSSYNSPLHF. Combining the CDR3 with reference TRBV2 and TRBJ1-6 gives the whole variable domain EPEVTQTPSHQVTQMGQEVILRCVPISNHLYFYWYRQILGQKVEFLVSFYNNEISEKSEIFDDQFSVERPDGSNFTLKIRSTKLEDSAMYFCASSDGLSSYNSPLHFGNGTRLTVT.

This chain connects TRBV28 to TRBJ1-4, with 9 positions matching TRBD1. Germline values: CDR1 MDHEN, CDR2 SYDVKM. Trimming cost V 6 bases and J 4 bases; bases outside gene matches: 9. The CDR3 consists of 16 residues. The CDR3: CASSRGGQGDNEKLFF. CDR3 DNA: TGTGCCAGCAGCCGCGGGGGACAGGGAGATAATGAAAAACTGTTTTTT.

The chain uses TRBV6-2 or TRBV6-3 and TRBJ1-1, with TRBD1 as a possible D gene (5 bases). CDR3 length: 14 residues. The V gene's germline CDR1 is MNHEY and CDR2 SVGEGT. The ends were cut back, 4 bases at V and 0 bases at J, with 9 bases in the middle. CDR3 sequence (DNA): TGTGCCAGCAGTTCCAGGGCCTTGAACACTGAAGCTTTCTTT. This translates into CASSSRALNTEAFF.

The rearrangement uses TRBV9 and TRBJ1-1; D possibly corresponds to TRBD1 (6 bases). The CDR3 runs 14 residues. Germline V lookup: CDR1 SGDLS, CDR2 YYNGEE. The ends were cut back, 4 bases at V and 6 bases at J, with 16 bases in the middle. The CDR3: CASSPRTENAEAFF. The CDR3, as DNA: TGTGCCAGCAGCCCTCGGACAGAAAACGCTGAAGCTTTCTTT.

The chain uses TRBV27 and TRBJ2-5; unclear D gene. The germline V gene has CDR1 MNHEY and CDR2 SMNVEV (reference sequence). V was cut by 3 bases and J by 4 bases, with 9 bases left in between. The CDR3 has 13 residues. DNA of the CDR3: TGTGCCAGCAGTTTGTACTACGGAGAGACCCAGTACTTC. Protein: CASSLYYGETQYF.

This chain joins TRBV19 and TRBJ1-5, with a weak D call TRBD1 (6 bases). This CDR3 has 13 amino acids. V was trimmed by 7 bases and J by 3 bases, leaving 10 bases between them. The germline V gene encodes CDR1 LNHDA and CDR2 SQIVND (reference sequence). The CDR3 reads CASTRTDNQPQHF. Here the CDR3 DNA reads TGTGCCAGTACTCGGACAGACAATCAGCCCCAGCATTTT.

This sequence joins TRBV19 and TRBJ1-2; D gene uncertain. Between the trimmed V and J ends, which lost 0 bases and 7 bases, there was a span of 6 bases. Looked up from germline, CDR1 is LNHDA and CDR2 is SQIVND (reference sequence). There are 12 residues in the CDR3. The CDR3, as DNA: TGTGCCAGTAGTATAGATCTGGCTGGCTACACCTTC. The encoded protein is CASSIDLAGYTF.

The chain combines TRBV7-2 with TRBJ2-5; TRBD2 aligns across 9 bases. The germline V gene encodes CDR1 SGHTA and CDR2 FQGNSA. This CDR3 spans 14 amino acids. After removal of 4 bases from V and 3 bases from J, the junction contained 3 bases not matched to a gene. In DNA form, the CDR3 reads TGTGCCAGCAGCTGGGGCGGGGGGGAAGAGACCCAGTACTTC. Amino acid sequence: CASSWGGGEETQYF. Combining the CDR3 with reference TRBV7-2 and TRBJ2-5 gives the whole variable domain GAGVSQSPSNKVTEKGKDVELRCDPISGHTALYWYRQSLGQGLEFLIYFQGNSAPDKSGLPSDRFSAERTGGSVSTLTIQRTQQEDSAVYLCASSWGGGEETQYFGPGTRLLVL.

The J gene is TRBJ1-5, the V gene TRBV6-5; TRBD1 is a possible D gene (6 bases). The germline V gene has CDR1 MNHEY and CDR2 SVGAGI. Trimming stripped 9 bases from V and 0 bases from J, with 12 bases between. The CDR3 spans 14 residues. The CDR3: CASTQGYSNQPQHF. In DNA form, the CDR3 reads TGTGCCAGTACACAGGGTTATAGCAATCAGCCCCAGCATTTT.

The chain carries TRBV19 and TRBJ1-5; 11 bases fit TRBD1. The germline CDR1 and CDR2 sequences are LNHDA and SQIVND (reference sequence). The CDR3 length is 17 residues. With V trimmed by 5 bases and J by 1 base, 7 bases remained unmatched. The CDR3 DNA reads TGTGCCAGTAGTCCGGGACAGGGGGGAATCAGCAATCAGCCCCAGCATTTT. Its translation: CASSPGQGGISNQPQHF. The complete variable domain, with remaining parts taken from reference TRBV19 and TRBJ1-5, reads DGGITQSPKYLFRKEGQNVTLSCEQNLNHDAMYWYRQDPGQGLRLIYYSQIVNDFQKGDIAEGYSVSREKKESFPLTVTSAQKNPTAFYLCASSPGQGGISNQPQHFGDGTRLSIL.

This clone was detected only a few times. CDR3 region: CASSVAARGDTQYF. CDR3 nucleotide sequence: TGTGCCAGCAGCGTAGCGGCCAGGGGAGATACGCAGTATTTT. This sequence joins TRBV9 and TRBJ2-3; TRBD1 is a possible D gene (6 bases). Germline CDR1 SGDLS, CDR2 YYNGEE. This CDR3 has 14 residues. V lost 0 bases and J 5 bases, leaving 10 bases between the germline ends.

The CDR3 DNA sequence: TGCGCCAGCAGTACAGGGGACCGGGACTATGGCTACACCTTC. Protein product: CASSTGDRDYGYTF. The chain is built from TRBV5-1 and TRBJ1-2, with 7 bases matching TRBD1. Germline CDR1 reads SGHRS; CDR2 reads YFSETQ. The length of the CDR3 is 14 residues. Trimming took 5 bases from V and 3 from J; bases not matched to a gene: 7. The full variable domain, completed using reference TRBV5-1 and TRBJ1-2, is KAGVTQTPRYLIKTRGQQVTLSCSPISGHRSVSWYQQTPGQGLQFLFEYFSETQRNKGNFPGRFSGRQFSNSRSEMNVSTLELGDSALYLCASSTGDRDYGYTFGSGTRLTVV.

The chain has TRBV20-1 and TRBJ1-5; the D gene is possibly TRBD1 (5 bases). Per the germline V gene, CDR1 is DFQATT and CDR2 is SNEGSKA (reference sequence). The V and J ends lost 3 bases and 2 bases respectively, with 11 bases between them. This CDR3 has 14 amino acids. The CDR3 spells CSASPQGGNQPQHF. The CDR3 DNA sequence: TGCAGTGCTAGTCCGCAGGGCGGCAATCAGCCCCAGCATTTT.

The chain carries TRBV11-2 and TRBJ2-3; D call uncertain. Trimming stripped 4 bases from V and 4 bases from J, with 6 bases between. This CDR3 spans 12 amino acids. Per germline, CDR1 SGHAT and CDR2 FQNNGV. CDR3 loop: CASSSIPDTQYF. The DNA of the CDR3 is TGTGCCAGCAGCTCAATTCCAGATACGCAGTATTTT. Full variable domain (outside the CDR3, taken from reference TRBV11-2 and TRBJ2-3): EAGVAQSPRYKIIEKRQSVAFWCNPISGHATLYWYQQILGQGPKLLIQFQNNGVVDDSQLPKDRFSAERLKGVDSTLKIQPAKLEDSAVYLCASSSIPDTQYFGPGTRLTVL.

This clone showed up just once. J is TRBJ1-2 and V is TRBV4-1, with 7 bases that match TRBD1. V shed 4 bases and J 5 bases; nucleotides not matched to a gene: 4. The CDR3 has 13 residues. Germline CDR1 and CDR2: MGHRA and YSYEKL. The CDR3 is CASSRQGRYGYTF. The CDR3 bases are TGCGCCAGCAGCCGACAGGGTCGATATGGCTACACCTTC.

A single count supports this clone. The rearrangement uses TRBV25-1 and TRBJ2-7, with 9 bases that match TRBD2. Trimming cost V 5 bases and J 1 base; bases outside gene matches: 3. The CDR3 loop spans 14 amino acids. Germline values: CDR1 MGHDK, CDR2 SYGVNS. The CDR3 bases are TGTGCCAGCAGTAGAGCGGGGGGTTCCTACGAGCAGTACTTC. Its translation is CASSRAGGSYEQYF.